This T cell receptor (beta chain) derives from a study of regulatory T cells in long-lasting Graves disease. Arm-PCR of CDR3 regions and iRepertoire HTBI primers were used to build TCR beta libraries. TCRdb reanalysed the multiplex PCR reads using MiXCR and keeps one entry per CDR3 protein. Among roughly 610,000 distinct CDR3 sequences listed, 15% to 20% were seen once. Time point specified: newly diagnosed GD, antithyroid drugs for less than 3 months. RNA extracted from PBMCs served as the sequencing template. The CDR3 consists of 15 residues. V lost 0 bases to trimming and J lost 4 bases, with 12 bases between them. The germline V gene encodes CDR1 SGHRS and CDR2 YFSETQ. This clonotype was found many times. The same sample was also used in a study of T cells in Graves' hyperthyroidism and ophthalmopathy.

The source was peripheral blood mononuclear cells (PBMCs), collected at new diagnosis, from a patient treated with antithyroid drugs. The chain links TRBV5-1 to TRBJ2-3; D is unresolved. This TCR came from a man younger than 35 with Graves disease. The CDR3: CASSLVGSGADTQYF. In DNA form, the CDR3 reads TGCGCCAGCAGCTTGGTCGGTTCCGGCGCAGATACGCAGTATTTT. The variable domain in full, completed from reference TRBV5-1 and TRBJ2-3, reads KAGVTQTPRYLIKTRGQQVTLSCSPISGHRSVSWYQQTPGQGLQFLFEYFSETQRNKGNFPGRFSGRQFSNSRSEMNVSTLELGDSALYLCASSLVGSGADTQYFGPGTRLTVL.